This T cell receptor (beta chain) was sequenced for a study of radiotherapy plus CTLA-4 blockade in lung cancer. Background on the study: Objective responses were seen in 15% to 20% of patients, disease control in about 33%. Study outcomes and limitations: Reported findings show early blood T cell clone dynamics, with interferon-beta, best predicted response.

Regarding this clone: Its antigen is undetermined. This sample also contains other DNA sequences that code for the same CDR3.

Only in-frame clones appear in the TCRdb table, and some are missing; sequencing was by immunoSEQ multiplex PCR. This table holds approximately 72,000 clones, over 65% found once. Trimming took off 1 base at V and 5 bases at J, with 8 bases between the two ends. The CDR3 loop spans 13 amino acids. Germline V lookup: CDR1 SEHNR, CDR2 FQNEAQ (reference sequence). People whose metastatic non-small-cell lung cancer was chemo-refractory got focal radiation along with CTLA-4 blockade by ipilimumab. The sequence came from a human donor with non-small cell lung cancer who had a complete response to radiotherapy plus ipilimumab. The specimen was peripheral blood, collected from a patient treated with radiotherapy plus ipilimumab. This chain joins TRBV7-9 and TRBJ1-1; D is uncertain. The CDR3 coding sequence is TGTGCCAGCAGCTTAGGGGGATGGACTGAAGCTTTCTTT. It codes for CASSLGGWTEAFF.